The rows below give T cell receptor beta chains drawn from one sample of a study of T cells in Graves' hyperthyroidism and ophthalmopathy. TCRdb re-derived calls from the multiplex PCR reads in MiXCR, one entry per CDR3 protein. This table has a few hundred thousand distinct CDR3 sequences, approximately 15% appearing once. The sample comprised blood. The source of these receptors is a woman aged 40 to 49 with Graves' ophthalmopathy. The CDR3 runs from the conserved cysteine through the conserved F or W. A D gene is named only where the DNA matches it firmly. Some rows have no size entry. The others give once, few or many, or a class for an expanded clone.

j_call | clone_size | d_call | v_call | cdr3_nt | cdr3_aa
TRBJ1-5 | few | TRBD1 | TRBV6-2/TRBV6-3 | TGTGCCAGCAGTTACTCGAGTACAGGGGGTCAGCCCCAGCATTTT | CASSYSSTGGQPQHF
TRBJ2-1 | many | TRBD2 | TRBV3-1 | TGTGCCAGCAGCCATCCCAGAGAGGGGCGGGAGATTGGGTCCTACAATGAGCAGTTCTTC | CASSHPREGREIGSYNEQFF
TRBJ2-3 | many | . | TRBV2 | TGTGCCAGCAGTGAATCCATTCCCACAGATACGCAGTATTTT | CASSESIPTDTQYF
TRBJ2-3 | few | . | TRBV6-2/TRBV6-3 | TGTGCCAGCAGTTACTCGATTGAGGGGGATACGCAGTATTTT | CASSYSIEGDTQYF
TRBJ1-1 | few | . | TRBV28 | TGTGCCAGCAGTTTATCCGGGAGTGGGACTGAAGCTTTCTTT | CASSLSGSGTEAFF
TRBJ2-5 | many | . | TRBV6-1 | TGTGCCAGCAGTTCGCTTGCGGCGGGGGCTGAAGAGACCCAGTACTTC | CASSSLAAGAEETQYF
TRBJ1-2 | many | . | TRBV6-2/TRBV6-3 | TGTGCCAGCACCTCAGACGAAACCCCCGTACAGGTCGGCTACACCTTC | CASTSDETPVQVGYTF
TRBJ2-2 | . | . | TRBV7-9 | TGTGCCAGCAGCTTAGTCCGGGGAGACACCGGGGAGCTGTTTTTT | CASSLVRGDTGELFF
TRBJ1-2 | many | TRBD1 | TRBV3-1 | TGTGCCAGCAGCCAAGAGTGGACAGGCGGCTATGGCTACACCTTC | CASSQEWTGGYGYTF
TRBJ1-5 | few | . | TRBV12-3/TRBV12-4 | TGTGCCAGCAGTTTAAACGTGGGCAATCAGCCCCAGCATTTT | CASSLNVGNQPQHF
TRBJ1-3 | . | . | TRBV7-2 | TGTGCCAGCAGCCAACATATCACTGGAAACACCATATATTTT | CASSQHITGNTIYF
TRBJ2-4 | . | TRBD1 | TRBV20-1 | TGCAGTGCTCCGGAGGACAGGGCAAACATTCAGTACTTC | CSAPEDRANIQYF
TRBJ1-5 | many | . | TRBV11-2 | TGTGCCAGCAGCTTAAGCTCCATGAGTCGTCAGCCCCAGCATTTT | CASSLSSMSRQPQHF
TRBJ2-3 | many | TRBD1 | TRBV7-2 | TGTGCCAGCAGCGAAACAGGGGGCGAGGGAGATACGCAGTATTTT | CASSETGGEGDTQYF
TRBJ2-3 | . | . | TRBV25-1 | TGTGCCAGCAGTCTAACTATGCTGGCAGATACGCAGTATTTT | CASSLTMLADTQYF
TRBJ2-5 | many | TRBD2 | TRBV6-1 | TGTGCCAGCACGCTAGCGGGAGTGGACCAAGAGACCCAGTACTTC | CASTLAGVDQETQYF
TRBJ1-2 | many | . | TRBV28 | TGTGCCAGCAGCTCCGGGGGGGACTATGGCTACACCTTC | CASSSGGDYGYTF
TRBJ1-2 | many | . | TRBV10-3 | TGTGCCATCAGTGAGTCGACTACTTTGGCTAACTATGGCTACACCTTC | CAISESTTLANYGYTF
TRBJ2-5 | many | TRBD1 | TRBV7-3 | TGTGCCAGCAGCTTAACAGGGACAGGGGCGGTGGAGACCCAGTACTTC | CASSLTGTGAVETQYF
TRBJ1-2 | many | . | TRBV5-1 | TGCGCCAGCACCCCGGACGGCGACTATGGCTACACCTTC | CASTPDGDYGYTF
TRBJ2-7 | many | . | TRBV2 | TGTGCCAGCATGGAAAGTACCTACGAGCAGTACTTC | CASMESTYEQYF
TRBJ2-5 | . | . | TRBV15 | TGTGCCACCAGCAGAGATTGGGAGACCCAGTACTTC | CATSRDWETQYF
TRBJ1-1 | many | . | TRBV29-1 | TGCAGCGTTGCGGGGGCCTGGGACACTGAAGCTTTCTTT | CSVAGAWDTEAFF
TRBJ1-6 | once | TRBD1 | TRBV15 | TGTACCACCAGCAGAGCGGGACAGTACAATTCACCCCTCCACTTT | CTTSRAGQYNSPLHF
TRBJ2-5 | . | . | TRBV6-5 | TGTGCCAGCAGTTACTCGAGCGGGGAGACCCAGTACTTC | CASSYSSGETQYF
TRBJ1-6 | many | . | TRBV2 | TGTGCCAGCAAAAGGTTTGGCGCGGATTCACCCCTCCACTTT | CASKRFGADSPLHF
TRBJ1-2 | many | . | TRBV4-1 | TGCGCCAGCAGCCAAGCGGTGGGACGGAACTATGGCTACACCTTC | CASSQAVGRNYGYTF
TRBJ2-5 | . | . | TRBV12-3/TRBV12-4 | TGTGCCAGCAGTTTAGTCTCAGGGCAGGGTCAAGAGACCCAGTACTTC | CASSLVSGQGQETQYF
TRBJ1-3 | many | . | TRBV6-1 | TGTGCCAGCAGTGAAGGGGCCAACCGAAACACCATATATTTT | CASSEGANRNTIYF
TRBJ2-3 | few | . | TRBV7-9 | TGTGCCAGCAGCTTAGCACGTGGGAGTGGAACAGATACGCAGTATTTT | CASSLARGSGTDTQYF
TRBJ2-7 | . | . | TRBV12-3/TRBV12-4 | TGTGCCAGCAGTTCTCGAGGTTTGAACGACCACGAGCAGTACTTC | CASSSRGLNDHEQYF
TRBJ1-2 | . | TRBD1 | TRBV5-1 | TGCGCCAGCAGCGGGCCCGGGACAGCAAACTATGGCTACACCTTC | CASSGPGTANYGYTF
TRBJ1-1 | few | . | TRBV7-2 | TGTGCCAGCAGCCGACAGACCCTGAACACTGAAGCTTTCTTT | CASSRQTLNTEAFF